These 19 T cell receptor beta chains share one sample of origin, sequenced in a study of CD8+ T cells in alopecia areata. The sample's treatment: oral pan-JAK inhibitor, 5-10 mg twice daily. Extraction and reverse transcription of RNA yielded cDNA as the sequencing template. Assay used: immunoSEQ multiplex PCR; TCRdb lists only in-frame clones, some missing. The sample has some 100,000 clones, 55% to 70% seen once. The input for sequencing was CD8+ T cells sorted from blood, taken at approximately week 56, from a patient treated with tofacitinib. The receptors originated from a human donor with alopecia areata.

The CDR3 loop reads CASSTKGQGRNYGYTF. DNA of the CDR3: TGCGCCAGCAGCACCAAAGGACAGGGCCGTAACTATGGCTACACCTTC. The chain couples TRBV5-1 to TRBJ1-2; TRBD1 matches at 8 bases. The germline gives CDR1 SGHRS, CDR2 YFSETQ. The CDR3 is 16 amino acids. J lost 1 base, V lost 4 bases, and 9 bases had no gene match. Using reference TRBV5-1 and TRBJ1-2 for the parts outside the CDR3, the full variable domain is KAGVTQTPRYLIKTRGQQVTLSCSPISGHRSVSWYQQTPGQGLQFLFEYFSETQRNKGNFPGRFSGRQFSNSRSEMNVSTLELGDSALYLCASSTKGQGRNYGYTFGSGTRLTVV.

CDR3 sequence (DNA): TGTGCCAGCATTGAGGGGGGGCTGGGTCAGCCCCAGCATTTT. Translated: CASIEGGLGQPQHF. J is TRBJ1-5 and V is TRBV28, with TRBD1 as a possible D gene (6 bases). V dropped 7 bases and J dropped 6 bases, with 16 bases sitting between them. The length of the CDR3 is 14 residues. Germline CDR1 is MDHEN and CDR2 is SYDVKM.

The chain carries TRBV29-1 and TRBJ2-7; the D gene is possibly TRBD1 (5 bases). The germline V gene encodes CDR1 SQVTM and CDR2 ANQGSEA. V lost 4 bases and J 3 bases, leaving 16 bases between the germline ends. The CDR3 is made up of 14 amino acids. CDR3 DNA sequence: TGCAGCGTTGGTACAGGACGGAAGCTCTACGAGCAGTACTTC. This translates into CSVGTGRKLYEQYF.

The V call is TRBV19, the J call TRBJ2-5; 8 nucleotides match TRBD1. Trimming removed 3 bases from V and 3 bases from J; junction bases left unmatched: 12. Germline assignment: CDR1 LNHDA and CDR2 SQIVND (reference sequence). This CDR3 has 17 residues. The CDR3 is CASSIRDRGYVKETQYF. The CDR3 DNA reads TGTGCCAGTAGTATCCGAGACAGGGGATATGTGAAAGAGACCCAGTACTTC.

The V and J genes are TRBV6-6 and TRBJ2-3; 7 bases map to TRBD1. Losses at the gene ends were 2 bases for V and 15 bases for J; bases not matched to a gene: 5. Germline CDR1 is MNHNY and CDR2 is SVGAGI (reference sequence). This CDR3 region has 11 residues. The CDR3 sequence: CASSYGTVAYF. The CDR3 nucleotides are TGTGCCAGCAGTTACGGGACAGTAGCTTATTTT.

The chain has TRBV28 and TRBJ1-1; D call uncertain. The CDR3 length is 14 residues. CDR1 and CDR2 from the germline V gene are MDHEN and SYDVKM. The V and J ends lost 5 bases and 1 base respectively, with 11 bases between them. CDR3 DNA: TGTGCCAGCAGTCGTCCCGGCTCGAACACTGAAGCTTTCTTT. Encoded protein: CASSRPGSNTEAFF.

This chain links TRBV4-2 with TRBJ2-5; 10 bases are shared with TRBD2. In germline, CDR1 is LGHNA, CDR2 YNFKEQ. The ends lost 4 bases at V and 5 bases at J; junction bases unmatched: 1. The CDR3 consists of 13 residues. The DNA for the CDR3 is TGTGCCAGCAGCCCGGGACTAGCGGAGACCCAGTACTTC. Translating gives CASSPGLAETQYF.

The rearrangement uses TRBV6-1 and TRBJ2-7, with 10 bases matching TRBD2. From germline, CDR1 is MNHNS and CDR2 SASEGT. Germline trimming cut 6 bases from V and 0 bases from J; bases unmatched to any gene: 8. The CDR3 length is 16 residues. The CDR3 protein is CASREYGLADSYEQYF. As DNA, the CDR3 is TGTGCCAGCAGAGAATACGGACTAGCGGACTCCTACGAGCAGTACTTC.

This chain connects TRBV5-6 to TRBJ2-1; 8 nucleotides match TRBD2. The CDR3 length is 15 residues. V shed 2 bases, J shed 10 bases, and the junction held 11 bases outside the gene matches. CDR1 and CDR2 from the germline V gene are SGHDT and YYEEEE. The CDR3 loop reads CASSFQAGAPPEQFF. Written as DNA, the CDR3 is TGTGCCAGCAGCTTCCAAGCGGGGGCCCCGCCGGAGCAGTTCTTC.

Only a few counts were recorded for this clone. J is TRBJ1-2 and V is TRBV27; D is unresolved. Germline V gene data show CDR1 as MNHEY and CDR2 as SMNVEV (reference sequence). The CDR3 is made up of 13 amino acids. Trimming stripped 3 bases from V and 7 bases from J, with 12 bases between. CDR3 in DNA: TGTGCCAGCAGTTTGGGCCCTGGCCGTGGCTACACCTTC. As protein: CASSLGPGRGYTF.

The chain uses TRBV14 and TRBJ2-5, with a possible D match to TRBD2 (6 bases). Germline V gene lookup returns CDR1 SGHDN and CDR2 FVKESK. The CDR3 is 13 amino acids. V shed 0 bases and J shed 6 bases, with 8 bases lying between them. The CDR3 DNA is TGTGCCAGCAGCCAAGATGGAGGGCAGACCCAGTACTTC. Amino acid sequence: CASSQDGGQTQYF.

This chain connects TRBV7-9 to TRBJ1-1; D unresolved. Trimming shortened V by 2 bases and J by 8 bases, and 12 bases separated the two germline ends. Per germline, CDR1 SEHNR and CDR2 FQNEAQ (reference sequence). The CDR3 spans 13 residues. CDR3 sequence: CASSLKSEFEAFF. CDR3 DNA sequence: TGTGCCAGCAGCTTAAAGTCAGAATTCGAAGCTTTCTTT.

On this clone: One junction end does not reproduce the germline sequence, and a read error may be involved. The V and J genes are TRBV4-2 and TRBJ1-6, with TRBD1 matching 9 bases. This CDR3 region has 15 residues. In germline, CDR1 is LGHNA, CDR2 YNFKEQ. Here the CDR3 DNA reads TGTGCCAGCAGCCAAGTTGGGACAGGGCTGACCGCCAATGATTTT. This translates into CASSQVGTGLTANDF.

This rearrangement joins TRBV7-9 to TRBJ1-6; tentative D call: TRBD1 (6 bases). Germline V CDR1 and CDR2: SEHNR, FQNEAQ (reference sequence). The ends were cut back, 1 base at V and 13 bases at J, with 23 bases in the middle. The CDR3 is 17 amino acids. The CDR3 region has the DNA TGTGCCAGCAGCTTAGGCCTTCGACAGGAGGAGACGGCGCCCCTCCACTTT. This codes for CASSLGLRQEETAPLHF.

The CDR3 DNA sequence: TGTGCCAGCAGCCCGGGGGACAGTTTGTACGAGCAGTACTTC. Translated, it gives CASSPGDSLYEQYF. V and J are TRBV5-5 and TRBJ2-7, with a tentative D call TRBD1 (7 bases). The CDR3 runs to 14 residues. Germline V gives CDR1 SGHKS, CDR2 YYEKEE (reference sequence). The V and J ends lost 4 bases and 4 bases respectively, with 15 bases between them.

J is TRBJ2-1 and V is TRBV6-6; D is unresolved. The V gene's germline CDR1 is MNHNY and CDR2 SVGAGI (reference sequence). Deletions cut 6 bases from V and 7 bases from J, with 16 bases between. The CDR3 runs to 14 residues. The CDR3 DNA reads TGTGCCAGCAGCCCCAACTCTCCCCCTAATGAGCAGTTCTTC. This sequence encodes CASSPNSPPNEQFF.

The chain has TRBV7-2 and TRBJ1-5; 10 bases are a match to TRBD1. In germline, CDR1 is SGHTA, CDR2 FQGNSA. Trimming removed 5 bases from V and 7 bases from J; junction bases left unmatched: 8. The CDR3 consists of 15 residues. The DNA for the CDR3 is TGTGCCAGCAGCGAACCGGGACAGGGGTCACAGCCCCAGCATTTT. It yields the protein CASSEPGQGSQPQHF. Full variable domain (rest looked up from reference TRBV7-2 and TRBJ1-5): GAGVSQSPSNKVTEKGKDVELRCDPISGHTALYWYRQSLGQGLEFLIYFQGNSAPDKSGLPSDRFSAERTGGSVSTLTIQRTQQEDSAVYLCASSEPGQGSQPQHFGDGTRLSIL.

In nucleotides, the CDR3 is TGTGCCAGCAGACCACTACAGGGGTATCGGACTGAAGCTTTCTTT. Translation: CASRPLQGYRTEAFF. The V and J genes are TRBV6-5 and TRBJ1-1; 7 nucleotides match TRBD1. Germline CDR1 and CDR2: MNHEY and SVGAGI. V gave up 6 bases and J gave up 5 bases; unmatched junction bases: 12. The CDR3 is 15 amino acids.

The rearrangement links TRBV19 to TRBJ2-7; 7 bases fit TRBD1. CDR3 length: 13 residues. Germline lookup yields CDR1 LNHDA and CDR2 SQIVND (reference sequence). Trimming took 5 bases from V and 3 from J; bases not matched to a gene: 4. CDR3 DNA sequence: TGTGCCAGTAGTCCACGACAGGGCTACGAGCAGTACTTC. It specifies CASSPRQGYEQYF.